This entry lists 16 T cell receptor beta chains sequenced from one sample in a study of T cells in Graves' hyperthyroidism and ophthalmopathy. Template material for amplifying TCR beta CDR3 regions consisted of RNA transcripts. First-round RT-PCR targeting the TCR CDR3 was performed with the HTBI primer set. TCRdb analysed the multiplex PCR reads with MiXCR anew, one entry per CDR3 protein. This sample has 310,000 or so distinct CDR3 sequences, with 15% to 20% found just once. The source material was blood. The receptors here all came from a woman aged 55-69 years with Graves' ophthalmopathy.

This chain uses TRBV27 with TRBJ2-7; D is uncertain. V shed 5 bases and J shed 0 bases, with 14 bases lying between them. Per germline, CDR1 MNHEY and CDR2 SMNVEV (reference sequence). CDR3 length: 15 residues. The CDR3 reads CASSLDLRSSYEQYF. The CDR3 DNA follows: TGTGCCAGCAGTCTGGACCTCCGAAGCTCCTACGAGCAGTACTTC.

This clonotype was detected ten times or more. V and J are TRBV12-3 or TRBV12-4 and TRBJ2-7, with a possible D match to TRBD1 (6 bases). This CDR3 region has 15 residues. V was pared by 6 bases and J by 0 bases, with 15 bases between. The CDR3 DNA reads as TGTGCCAGCAGCATGACCGGGACACCCTCCTACGAGCAGTACTTC. Its protein is CASSMTGTPSYEQYF.

Concerning this clonotype itself: The CDR3 end shows no conserved phenylalanine or tryptophan, and so a read error is likely. The chain recombines TRBV4-3 with TRBJ2-4; perhaps TRBD2 as D (5 bases). Between the trimmed V and J ends, which lost 0 bases and 7 bases, there was a span of 13 bases. This CDR3 spans 15 amino acids. Looked up from germline, CDR1 is LGHNA and CDR2 is YSLEER. The CDR3 DNA sequence: TGCGCCAGCAGCCAAGATAGCTGGGGAGTGAACATTCAGTACCTC. It is translated as CASSQDSWGVNIQYL.

Many counts were recorded for this clonotype. The chain recombines TRBV20-1 with TRBJ2-7; D is unclear. Trimming removed 4 bases from V and 6 bases from J, with 19 bases in between. Germline assignment: CDR1 DFQATT and CDR2 SNEGSKA (reference sequence). The length of the CDR3 is 14 residues. CDR3 loop: CSATAGALTGEQYF. Written as DNA, the CDR3 is TGCAGTGCTACGGCTGGCGCGCTAACCGGCGAGCAGTACTTC.

This chain uses TRBV5-8 with TRBJ2-1; 8 nucleotides align to TRBD1. This CDR3 is built from 16 residues. Germline V gene sequence: CDR1 SGHTS, CDR2 YDEGEE. V was pared by 0 bases and J by 0 bases, with 2 bases of the junction left unmatched. The CDR3 region has the DNA TGTGCCAGCAGCTTGGGACAGGGGAGCTCCTACAATGAGCAGTTCTTC. Translation: CASSLGQGSSYNEQFF.

There are a few counts of this clonotype. The rearrangement uses TRBV4-3 and TRBJ2-7, with TRBD1 matching over 11 bases. The CDR3 is 18 residues long. CDR1 and CDR2 from the germline V gene are LGHNA and YSLEER. Trimming at V came to 6 bases and at J to 0 bases, leaving 13 bases not matched to a gene. The CDR3 DNA sequence: TGCGCCAGCAGTCCCCGGGACAGGGGGTCTATAGTCTCCTACGAGCAGTACTTC. It is translated as CASSPRDRGSIVSYEQYF.

This clonotype was seen at least ten times. The V gene is TRBV20-1, the J gene TRBJ2-7, with 7 positions matching TRBD1. Trimming took 5 bases from V and 2 from J; bases not matched to a gene: 9. Germline CDR1 is DFQATT and CDR2 is SNEGSKA (reference sequence). There are 14 residues in the CDR3. CDR3 protein: CSAPTRQGAYEQYF. The CDR3 nucleotides are TGCAGTGCTCCCACCCGGCAGGGGGCCTACGAGCAGTACTTC.

In its sample, this clonotype was seen many times. This chain uses TRBV20-1 with TRBJ1-5, with a tentative D call TRBD1 (5 bases). Trimming removed 6 bases at V and 3 bases at J, with 12 bases between. The germline gives CDR1 DFQATT, CDR2 SNEGSKA (reference sequence). The CDR3 totals 13 residues. CDR3 bases: TGCAGTGCCGGAGGGGCCCTCAATCAGCCCCAGCATTTT. As protein: CSAGGALNQPQHF.

This clonotype has a count of ten or more. This CDR3 reads CSARATEHGYTF. CDR3 in DNA: TGCAGTGCTAGAGCGACAGAACATGGCTACACCTTC. The chain combines TRBV20-1 with TRBJ1-2; D perhaps matches TRBD1 (5 bases). CDR3 length equals 12 residues. Germline loops: CDR1 DFQATT, CDR2 SNEGSKA (reference sequence). Trimming took 1 base from V and 6 from J, leaving 9 bases between them.

In its sample, this clonotype was seen many times. The rearrangement links TRBV11-2 to TRBJ1-1; maybe TRBD1 (5 bases). The CDR3 runs 14 residues. Germline V gene data show CDR1 as SGHAT and CDR2 as FQNNGV. Trimming cost V 2 bases and J 3 bases, with 10 bases left between them. This CDR3 reads CASSLSPGYTEAFF. DNA of the CDR3: TGTGCCAGCAGCTTATCTCCAGGGTACACTGAAGCTTTCTTT.

In its sample, this clonotype was seen many times. The chain joins TRBV20-1 to TRBJ1-6; D remains unclear. Trimming left V 6 bases short and J 13 bases short, with 19 bases between. In germline, CDR1 is DFQATT, CDR2 SNEGSKA (reference sequence). The CDR3 covers 13 residues. The CDR3, as DNA: TGCAGTGCAACTTTGATGACCGACTCTCCCCTCCACTTT. Translated: CSATLMTDSPLHF.

This clonotype occurred many times. The rearrangement links TRBV20-1 to TRBJ2-5, with 10 positions matching TRBD2. There are 17 residues in the CDR3. Trimming removed 3 bases from V and 4 bases from J; junction bases left unmatched: 14. The germline CDR1 and CDR2 sequences are DFQATT and SNEGSKA (reference sequence). The CDR3 loop is CSASSLMGSGRAETQYF. The CDR3, as DNA: TGCAGTGCTAGTTCCTTAATGGGGAGCGGGAGGGCAGAGACCCAGTACTTC.

The chain is built from TRBV9 and TRBJ2-5; no clear D gene. The V gene lost 4 bases and the J gene lost 2 bases, with 15 bases spanning the gap. Germline CDR1 SGDLS, CDR2 YYNGEE. There are 15 residues in the CDR3. CDR3 protein: CASSRFGIRQETQYF. The DNA of the CDR3 is TGTGCCAGCAGCCGGTTTGGGATCCGACAAGAGACCCAGTACTTC. Filled out from reference TRBV9 and TRBJ2-5, the complete variable domain reads DSGVTQTPKHLITATGQRVTLRCSPRSGDLSVYWYQQSLDQGLQFLIQYYNGEERAKGNILERFSAQQFPDLHSELNLSSLELGDSALYFCASSRFGIRQETQYFGPGTRLLVL.

The V gene is TRBV7-9, the J gene TRBJ2-3; the D gene is possibly TRBD2 (6 bases). Trimming took 5 bases from V and 6 from J, leaving 12 bases between them. The CDR3 is made up of 13 amino acids. Germline V gene sequence: CDR1 SEHNR, CDR2 FQNEAQ (reference sequence). CDR3 sequence (DNA): TGTGCCAGCAGCGCGGGGTATAGGGATACGCAGTATTTT. It yields the protein CASSAGYRDTQYF.

This sequence joins TRBV28 and TRBJ2-7, with 9 bases lining up with TRBD1. V shed 2 bases and J 6 bases; nucleotides not matched to a gene: 5. The CDR3 spans 14 residues. CDR1 is MDHEN, CDR2 SYDVKM, per germline. CDR3 in DNA: TGTGCCAGCAGTTTAGCACAGGGGGCCGTCGAGCAGTACTTC. Protein: CASSLAQGAVEQYF.

This clonotype was seen ten or more times. The V call is TRBV28, the J call TRBJ1-4, with D hard to call. V lost 4 bases, J lost 7 bases, and 13 bases lay in between. The CDR3 loop spans 14 amino acids. Germline V gene sequence: CDR1 MDHEN, CDR2 SYDVKM. CDR3 nucleotide sequence: TGTGCCAGCAGTTCGGGTGTGATGACTGAAAAACTGTTTTTT. Translation gives CASSSGVMTEKLFF.